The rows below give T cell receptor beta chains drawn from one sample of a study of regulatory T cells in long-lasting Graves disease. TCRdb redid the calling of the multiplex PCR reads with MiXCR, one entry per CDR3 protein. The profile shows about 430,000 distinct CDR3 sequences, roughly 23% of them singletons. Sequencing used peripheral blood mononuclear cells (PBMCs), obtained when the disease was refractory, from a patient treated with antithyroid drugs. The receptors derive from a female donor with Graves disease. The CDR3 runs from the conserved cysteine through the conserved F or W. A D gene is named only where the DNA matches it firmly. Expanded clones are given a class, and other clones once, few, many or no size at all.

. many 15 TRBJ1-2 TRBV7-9 TGTGCCAGCAGCTTGGCCGCGTGGGGTCCCTATGGCTACACCTTC CASSLAAWGPYGYTF
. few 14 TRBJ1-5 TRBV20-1 TGCAGTGCTAGTGGACCAGGCGGCAATCAGCCCCAGCATTTT CSASGPGGNQPQHF
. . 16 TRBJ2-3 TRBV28 TGTGCCAGCAGTCCGAACCCCCAGGGCTTCACAGATACGCAGTATTTT CASSPNPQGFTDTQYF
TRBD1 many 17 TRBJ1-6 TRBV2 TGTGCCAGCAGTGAAGCCGGGACAGGGAAATATAATTCACCCCTCCACTTT CASSEAGTGKYNSPLHF
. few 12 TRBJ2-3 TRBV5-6 TGTGCCAGCAGCTTAGATCCAGATACGCAGTATTTT CASSLDPDTQYF
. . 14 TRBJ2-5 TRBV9 TGTGCCAGCAGCGGGCGGGACTTACAAGAGACCCAGTACTTC CASSGRDLQETQYF
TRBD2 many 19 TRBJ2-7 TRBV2 TGTGCCAGCAGTGAGGAAAGCGTGACACTAGCGGGACCTACCTACGAGCAGTACTTC CASSEESVTLAGPTYEQYF
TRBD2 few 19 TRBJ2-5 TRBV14 TGTGCCAGCAGCCACACTAGCGGGAGCCCCAAAACGTACCAAGAGACCCAGTACTTC CASSHTSGSPKTYQETQYF
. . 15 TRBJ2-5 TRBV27 TGTGCCAGCAGTGGCTCGGGGGCCTACCAAGAGACCCAGTACTTC CASSGSGAYQETQYF
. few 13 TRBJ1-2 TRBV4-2 TGTGCCAGCAGCCAAGAGGGGGTGTGGGGCTACACCTTC CASSQEGVWGYTF
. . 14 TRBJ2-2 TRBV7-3 TGTGCCAGCGGCTTAGTGGGGGCTGGCGGGGAGCTGTTTTTT CASGLVGAGGELFF
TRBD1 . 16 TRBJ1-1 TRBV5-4 TGTGCCAGCAGCTTATACTACAGGGGAGGGGACACTGAAGCTTTCTTT CASSLYYRGGDTEAFF
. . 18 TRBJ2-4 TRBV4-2 TGTGCCAGCAGCCAAGATCGATTCCAGGGAGTAGCCAAAAACATTCAGTACTTC CASSQDRFQGVAKNIQYF
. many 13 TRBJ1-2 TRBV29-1 TGCAGCGTTGGCCCGTTTGGTTCCTATGGCTACACCTTC CSVGPFGSYGYTF
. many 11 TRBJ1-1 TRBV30 TGTGCCTGGAGTGCGGAGACTGAAGCTTTCTTT CAWSAETEAFF
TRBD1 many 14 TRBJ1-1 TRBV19 TGTGCCAGTAGTTCGCCGGACAGGGGCACTGAAGCTTTCTTT CASSSPDRGTEAFF
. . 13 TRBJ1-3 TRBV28 TGTGCCAGCACAACCATGGGGGGGAACACCATATATTTT CASTTMGGNTIYF